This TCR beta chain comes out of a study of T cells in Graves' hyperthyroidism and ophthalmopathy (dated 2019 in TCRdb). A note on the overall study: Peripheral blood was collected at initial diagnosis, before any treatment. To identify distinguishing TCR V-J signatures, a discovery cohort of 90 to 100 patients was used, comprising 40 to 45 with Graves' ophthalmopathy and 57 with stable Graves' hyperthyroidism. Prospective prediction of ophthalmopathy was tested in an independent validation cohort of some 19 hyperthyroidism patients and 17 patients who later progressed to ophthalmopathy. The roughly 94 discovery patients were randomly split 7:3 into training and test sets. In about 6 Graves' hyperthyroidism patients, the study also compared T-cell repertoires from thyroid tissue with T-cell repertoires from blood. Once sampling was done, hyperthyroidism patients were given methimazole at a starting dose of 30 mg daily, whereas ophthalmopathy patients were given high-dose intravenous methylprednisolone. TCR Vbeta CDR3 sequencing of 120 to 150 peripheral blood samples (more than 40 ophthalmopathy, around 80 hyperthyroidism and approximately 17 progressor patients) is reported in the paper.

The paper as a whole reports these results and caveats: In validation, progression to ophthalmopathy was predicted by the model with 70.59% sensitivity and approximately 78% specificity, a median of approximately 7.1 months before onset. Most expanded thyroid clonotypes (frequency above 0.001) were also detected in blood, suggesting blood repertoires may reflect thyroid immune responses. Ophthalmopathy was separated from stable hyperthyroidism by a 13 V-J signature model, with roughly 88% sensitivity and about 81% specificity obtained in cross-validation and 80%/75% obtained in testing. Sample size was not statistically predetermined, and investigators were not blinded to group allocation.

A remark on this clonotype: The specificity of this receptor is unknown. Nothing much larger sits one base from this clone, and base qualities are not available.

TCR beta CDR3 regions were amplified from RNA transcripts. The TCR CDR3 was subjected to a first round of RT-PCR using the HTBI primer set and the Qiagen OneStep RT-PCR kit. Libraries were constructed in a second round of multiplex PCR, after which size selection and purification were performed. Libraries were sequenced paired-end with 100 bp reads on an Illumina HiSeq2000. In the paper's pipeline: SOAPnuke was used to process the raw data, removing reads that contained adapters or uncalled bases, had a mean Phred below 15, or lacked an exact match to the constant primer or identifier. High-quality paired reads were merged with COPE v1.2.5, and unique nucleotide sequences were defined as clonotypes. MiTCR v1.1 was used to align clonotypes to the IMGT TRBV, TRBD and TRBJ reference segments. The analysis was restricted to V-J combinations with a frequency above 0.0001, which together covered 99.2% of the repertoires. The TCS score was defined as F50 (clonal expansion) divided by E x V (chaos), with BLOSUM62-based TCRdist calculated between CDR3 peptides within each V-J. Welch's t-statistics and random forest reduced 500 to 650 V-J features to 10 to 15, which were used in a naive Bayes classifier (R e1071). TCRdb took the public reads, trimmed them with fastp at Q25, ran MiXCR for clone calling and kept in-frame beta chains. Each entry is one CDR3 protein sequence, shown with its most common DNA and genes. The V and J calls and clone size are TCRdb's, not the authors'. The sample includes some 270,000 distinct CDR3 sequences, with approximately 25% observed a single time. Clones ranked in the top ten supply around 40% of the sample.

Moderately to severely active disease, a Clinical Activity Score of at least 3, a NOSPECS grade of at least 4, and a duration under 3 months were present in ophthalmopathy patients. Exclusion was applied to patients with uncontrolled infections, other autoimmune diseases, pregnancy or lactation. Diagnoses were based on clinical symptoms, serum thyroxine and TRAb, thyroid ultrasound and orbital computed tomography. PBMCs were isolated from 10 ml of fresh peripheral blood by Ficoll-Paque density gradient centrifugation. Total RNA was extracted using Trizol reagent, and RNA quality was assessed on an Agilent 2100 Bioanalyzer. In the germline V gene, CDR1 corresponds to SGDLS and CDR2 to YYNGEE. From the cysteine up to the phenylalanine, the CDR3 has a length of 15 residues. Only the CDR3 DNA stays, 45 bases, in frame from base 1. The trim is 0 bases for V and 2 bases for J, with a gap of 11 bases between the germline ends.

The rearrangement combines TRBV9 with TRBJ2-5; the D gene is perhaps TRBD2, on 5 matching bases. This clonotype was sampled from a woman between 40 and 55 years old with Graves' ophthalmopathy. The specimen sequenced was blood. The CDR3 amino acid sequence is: CASSVEDSPQETQYF. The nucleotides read TGTGCCAGCAGCGTAGAGGACTCGCCTCAAGAGACCCAGTACTTC.